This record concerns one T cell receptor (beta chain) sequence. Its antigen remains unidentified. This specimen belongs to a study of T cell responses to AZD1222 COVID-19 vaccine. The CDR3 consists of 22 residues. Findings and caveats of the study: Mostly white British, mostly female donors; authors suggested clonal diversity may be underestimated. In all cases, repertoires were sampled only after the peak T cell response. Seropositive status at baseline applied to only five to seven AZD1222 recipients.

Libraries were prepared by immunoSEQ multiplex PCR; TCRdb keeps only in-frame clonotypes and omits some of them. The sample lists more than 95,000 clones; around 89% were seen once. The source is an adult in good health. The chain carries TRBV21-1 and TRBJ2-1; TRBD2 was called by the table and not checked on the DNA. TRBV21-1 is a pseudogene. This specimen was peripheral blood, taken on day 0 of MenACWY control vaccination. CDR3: CASSKSELGTSGGYSSYNEQFF. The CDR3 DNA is TGTGCCAGCAGCAAATCCGAATTAGGGACTAGCGGAGGCTACAGCTCCTACAATGAGCAGTTCTTC.